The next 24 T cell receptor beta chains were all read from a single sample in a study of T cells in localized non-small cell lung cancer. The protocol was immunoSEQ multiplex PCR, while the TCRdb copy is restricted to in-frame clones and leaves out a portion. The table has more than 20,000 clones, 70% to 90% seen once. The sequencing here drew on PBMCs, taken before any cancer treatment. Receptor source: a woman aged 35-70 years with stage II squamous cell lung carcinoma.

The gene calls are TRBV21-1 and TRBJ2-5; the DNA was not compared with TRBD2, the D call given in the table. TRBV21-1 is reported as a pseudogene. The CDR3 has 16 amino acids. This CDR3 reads CASSRLLTRSCETQYF. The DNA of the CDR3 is TGTGCCAGCAGCAGACTACTGACTAGGAGTTGCGAGACCCAGTACTTC.

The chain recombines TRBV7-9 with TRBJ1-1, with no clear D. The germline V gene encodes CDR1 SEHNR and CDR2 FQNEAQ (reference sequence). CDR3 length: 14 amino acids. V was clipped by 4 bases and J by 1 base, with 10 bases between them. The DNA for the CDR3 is TGTGCCAGCAGCTCTGGACTCTGGAACACTGAAGCTTTCTTT. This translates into CASSSGLWNTEAFF.

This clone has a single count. The CDR3 region has the DNA TGTGCCAGCTCACCTCCCAACCCCGGGAGGAACACCATATATTTT. It specifies CASSPPNPGRNTIYF. The chain is built from TRBV18 and TRBJ1-3; no clear D. The ends were cut back, 3 bases at V and 7 bases at J, with 16 bases in the middle. This CDR3 comprises 15 residues. The germline V gene encodes CDR1 KGHSH and CDR2 LQKENI. Based on the CDR3 plus reference TRBV18 and TRBJ1-3, the full variable domain is NAGVMQNPRHLVRRRGQEARLRCSPMKGHSHVYWYRQLPEEGLKFMVYLQKENIIDESGMPKERFSAEFPKEGPSILRIQQVVRGDSAAYFCASSPPNPGRNTIYFGEGSWLTVV.

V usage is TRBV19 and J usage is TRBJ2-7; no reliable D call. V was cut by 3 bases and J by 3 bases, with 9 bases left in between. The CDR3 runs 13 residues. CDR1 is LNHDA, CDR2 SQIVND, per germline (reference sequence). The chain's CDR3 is CASSIGRNYEQYF. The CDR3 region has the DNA TGTGCCAGTAGTATTGGTAGAAACTACGAGCAGTACTTC.

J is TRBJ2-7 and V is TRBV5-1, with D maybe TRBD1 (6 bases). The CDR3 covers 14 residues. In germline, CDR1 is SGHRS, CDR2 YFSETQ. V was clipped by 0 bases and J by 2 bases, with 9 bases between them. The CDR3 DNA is TGCGCCAGCAGCTTGGGGACAGCTCCCTACGAGCAGTACTTC. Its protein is CASSLGTAPYEQYF.

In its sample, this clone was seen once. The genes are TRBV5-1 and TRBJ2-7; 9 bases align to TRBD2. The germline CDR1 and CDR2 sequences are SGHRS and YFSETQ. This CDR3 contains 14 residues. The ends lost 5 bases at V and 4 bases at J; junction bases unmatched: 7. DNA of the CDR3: TGCGCCAGCAGGATGGCGGGAGGGGAATACGAGCAGTACTTC. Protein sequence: CASRMAGGEYEQYF.

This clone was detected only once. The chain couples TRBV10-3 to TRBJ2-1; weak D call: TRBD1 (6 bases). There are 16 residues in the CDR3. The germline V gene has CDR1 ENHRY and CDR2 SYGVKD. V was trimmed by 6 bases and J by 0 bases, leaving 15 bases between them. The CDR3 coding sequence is TGTGCCATCAGGAACGACAGGACCAGCTCCTACAATGAGCAGTTCTTC. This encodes CAIRNDRTSSYNEQFF.

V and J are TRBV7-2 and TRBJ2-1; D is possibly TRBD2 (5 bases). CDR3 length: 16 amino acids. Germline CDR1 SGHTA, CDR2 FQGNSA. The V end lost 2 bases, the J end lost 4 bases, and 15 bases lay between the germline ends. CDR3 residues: CASSLKEAEGYNEQFF. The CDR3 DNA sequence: TGTGCCAGCAGCTTAAAAGAGGCAGAGGGTTACAATGAGCAGTTCTTC.

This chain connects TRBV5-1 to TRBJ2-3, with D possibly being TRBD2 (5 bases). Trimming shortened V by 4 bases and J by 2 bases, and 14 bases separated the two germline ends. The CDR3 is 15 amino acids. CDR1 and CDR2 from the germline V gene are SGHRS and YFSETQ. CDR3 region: CASSLGLQDTDTQYF. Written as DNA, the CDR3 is TGCGCCAGCAGCCTCGGACTTCAAGACACAGATACGCAGTATTTT.

The CDR3 region is CASSFETGEDTQYF. CDR3 bases: TGCGCCAGCAGCTTCGAGACAGGGGAAGATACGCAGTATTTT. The rearrangement joins TRBV5-1 to TRBJ2-3, with 8 bases that match TRBD1. Germline CDR1 reads SGHRS; CDR2 reads YFSETQ. V lost 2 bases to trimming and J lost 5 bases; unmatched junction nucleotides: 4. The CDR3 covers 14 residues.

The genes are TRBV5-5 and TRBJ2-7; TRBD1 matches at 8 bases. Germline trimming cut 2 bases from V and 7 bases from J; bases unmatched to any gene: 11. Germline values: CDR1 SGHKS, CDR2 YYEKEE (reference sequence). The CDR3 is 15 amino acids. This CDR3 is CASSLAQGAIGEQYF. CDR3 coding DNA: TGTGCCAGCAGCTTAGCCCAGGGGGCCATTGGGGAGCAGTACTTC.

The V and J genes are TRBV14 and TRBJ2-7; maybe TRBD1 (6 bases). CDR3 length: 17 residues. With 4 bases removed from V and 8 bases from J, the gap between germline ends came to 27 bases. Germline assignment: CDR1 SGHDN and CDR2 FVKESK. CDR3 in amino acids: CASSLRPGHAIEAQQYF. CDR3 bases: TGTGCCAGCAGCCTTAGACCGGGACACGCGATTGAAGCTCAGCAGTACTTC.

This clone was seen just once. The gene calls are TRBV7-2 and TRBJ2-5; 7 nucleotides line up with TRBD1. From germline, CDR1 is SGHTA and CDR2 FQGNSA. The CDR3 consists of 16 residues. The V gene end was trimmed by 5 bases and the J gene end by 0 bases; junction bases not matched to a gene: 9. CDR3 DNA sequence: TGTGCCAGCAGCATAACAGGGGAATTGTACCAAGAGACCCAGTACTTC. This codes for CASSITGELYQETQYF.

The chain's CDR3 is CASQGGGNQPQHF. In DNA, the CDR3 is TGTGCCTCACAGGGGGGGGGCAATCAGCCCCAGCATTTT. V usage is TRBV30 and J usage is TRBJ1-5, with 8 bases aligning to TRBD1. V lost 7 bases, J lost 2 bases, and 4 bases stayed unmatched. Per germline, CDR1 GTSNPN and CDR2 SVGIG (reference sequence). The CDR3 is made up of 13 amino acids.

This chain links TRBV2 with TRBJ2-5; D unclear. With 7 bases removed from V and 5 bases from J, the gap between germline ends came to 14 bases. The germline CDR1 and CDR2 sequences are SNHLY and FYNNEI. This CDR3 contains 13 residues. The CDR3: CASNEVEMETQYF. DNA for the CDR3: TGTGCCAGCAACGAGGTGGAGATGGAGACCCAGTACTTC.

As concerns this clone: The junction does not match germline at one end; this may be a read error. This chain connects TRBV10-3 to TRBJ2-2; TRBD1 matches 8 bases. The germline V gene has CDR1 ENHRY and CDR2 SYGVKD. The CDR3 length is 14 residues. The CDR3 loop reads CAISGTGNAGELFF. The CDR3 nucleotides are TGTGCCATCAGTGGGACAGGGAACGCCGGGGAGCTGTTTTTT.

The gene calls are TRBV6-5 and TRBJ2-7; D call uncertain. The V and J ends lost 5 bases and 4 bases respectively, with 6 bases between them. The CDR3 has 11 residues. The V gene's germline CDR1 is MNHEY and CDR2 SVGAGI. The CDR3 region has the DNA TGTGCCAGCAGTGGCTGGTACGAGCAGTACTTC. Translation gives CASSGWYEQYF.

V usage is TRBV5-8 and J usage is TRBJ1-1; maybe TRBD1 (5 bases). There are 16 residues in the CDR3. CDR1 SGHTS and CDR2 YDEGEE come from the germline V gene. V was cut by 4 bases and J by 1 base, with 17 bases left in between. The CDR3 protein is CASSTGAGRGNTEAFF. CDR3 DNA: TGTGCCAGCAGCACCGGGGCGGGACGAGGGAACACTGAAGCTTTCTTT.

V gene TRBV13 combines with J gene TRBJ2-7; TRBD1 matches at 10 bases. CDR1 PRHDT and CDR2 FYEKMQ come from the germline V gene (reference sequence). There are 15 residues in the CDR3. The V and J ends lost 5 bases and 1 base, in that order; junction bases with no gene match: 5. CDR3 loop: CASSLDRGRSYEQYF. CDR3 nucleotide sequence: TGTGCCAGCAGCCTGGACAGGGGGAGATCCTACGAGCAGTACTTC.

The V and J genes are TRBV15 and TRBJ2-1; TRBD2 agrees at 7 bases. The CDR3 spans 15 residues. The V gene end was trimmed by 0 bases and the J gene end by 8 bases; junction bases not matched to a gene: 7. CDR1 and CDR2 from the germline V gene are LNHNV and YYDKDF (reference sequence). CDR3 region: CATSREPSGNHEQFF. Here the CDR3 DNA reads TGTGCCACCAGCAGAGAGCCGAGCGGGAATCATGAGCAGTTCTTC.

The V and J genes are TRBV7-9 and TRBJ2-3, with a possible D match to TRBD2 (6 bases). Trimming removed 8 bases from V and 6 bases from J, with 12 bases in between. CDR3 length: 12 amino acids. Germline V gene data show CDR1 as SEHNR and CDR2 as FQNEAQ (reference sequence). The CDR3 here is CASRDSQDTQYF. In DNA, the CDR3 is TGTGCCAGCCGGGACTCTCAGGATACGCAGTATTTT.

This CDR3 reads CASSRIGLAGKNIQYF. In nucleotides, the CDR3 is TGTGCCAGCAGCCGAATCGGACTAGCGGGAAAAAACATTCAGTACTTC. V usage is TRBV9 and J usage is TRBJ2-4, with 12 bases identical to TRBD2. The CDR3 runs 16 residues. Trimming cost V 4 bases and J 4 bases; bases outside gene matches: 6. Looked up from germline, CDR1 is SGDLS and CDR2 is YYNGEE.

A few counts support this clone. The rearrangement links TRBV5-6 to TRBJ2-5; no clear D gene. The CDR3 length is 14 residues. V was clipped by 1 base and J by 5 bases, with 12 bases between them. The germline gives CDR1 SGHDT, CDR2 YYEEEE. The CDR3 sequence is CASSLSSLPETQYF. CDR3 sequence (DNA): TGTGCCAGCAGCTTGTCATCCCTGCCCGAGACCCAGTACTTC.

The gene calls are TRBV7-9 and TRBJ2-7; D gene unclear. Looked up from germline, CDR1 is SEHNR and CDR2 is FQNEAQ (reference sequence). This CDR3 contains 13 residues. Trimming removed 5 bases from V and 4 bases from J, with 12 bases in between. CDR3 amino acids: CASSPPVTYEQYF. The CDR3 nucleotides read TGTGCCAGCAGCCCCCCCGTTACGTACGAGCAGTACTTC.